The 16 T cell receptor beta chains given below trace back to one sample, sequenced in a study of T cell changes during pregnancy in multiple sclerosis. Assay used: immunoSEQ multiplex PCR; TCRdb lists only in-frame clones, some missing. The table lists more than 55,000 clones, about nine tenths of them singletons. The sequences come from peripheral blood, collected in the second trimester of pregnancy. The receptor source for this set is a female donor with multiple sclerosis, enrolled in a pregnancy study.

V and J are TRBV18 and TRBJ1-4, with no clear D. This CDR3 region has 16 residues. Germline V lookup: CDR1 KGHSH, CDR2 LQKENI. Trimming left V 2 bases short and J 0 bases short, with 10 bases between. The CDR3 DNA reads TGTGCCAGCTCACCAAGAATCTTAGCAACTAATGAAAAACTGTTTTTT. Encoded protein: CASSPRILATNEKLFF. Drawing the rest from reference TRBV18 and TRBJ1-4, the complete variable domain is NAGVMQNPRHLVRRRGQEARLRCSPMKGHSHVYWYRQLPEEGLKFMVYLQKENIIDESGMPKERFSAEFPKEGPSILRIQQVVRGDSAAYFCASSPRILATNEKLFFGSGTQLSVL.

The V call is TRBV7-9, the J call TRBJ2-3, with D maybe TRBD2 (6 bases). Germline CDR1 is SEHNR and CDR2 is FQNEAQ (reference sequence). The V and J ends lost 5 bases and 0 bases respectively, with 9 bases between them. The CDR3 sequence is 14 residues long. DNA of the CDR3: TGTGCCAGCAGCGAAGGACTAAGCACAGATACGCAGTATTTT. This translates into CASSEGLSTDTQYF.

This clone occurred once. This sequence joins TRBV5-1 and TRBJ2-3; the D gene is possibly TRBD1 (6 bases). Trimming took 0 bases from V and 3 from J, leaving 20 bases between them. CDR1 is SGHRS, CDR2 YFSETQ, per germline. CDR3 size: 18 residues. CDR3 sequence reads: CASSLAVVGVRGTDTQYF. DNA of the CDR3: TGCGCCAGCAGCTTGGCCGTCGTCGGGGTTAGGGGGACAGATACGCAGTATTTT.

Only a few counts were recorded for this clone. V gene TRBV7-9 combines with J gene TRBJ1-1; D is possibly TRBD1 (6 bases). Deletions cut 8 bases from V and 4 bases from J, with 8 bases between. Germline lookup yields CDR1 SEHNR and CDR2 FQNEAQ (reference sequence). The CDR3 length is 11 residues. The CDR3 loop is CASHRATEAFF. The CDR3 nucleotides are TGTGCCAGCCACAGGGCCACTGAAGCTTTCTTT.

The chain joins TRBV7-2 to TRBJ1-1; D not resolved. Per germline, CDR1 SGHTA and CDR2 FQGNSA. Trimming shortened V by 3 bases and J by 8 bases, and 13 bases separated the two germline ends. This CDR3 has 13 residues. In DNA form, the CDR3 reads TGTGCCAGCAGCTTTCGGTACTTGCGGGAAGCTTTCTTT. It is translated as CASSFRYLREAFF.

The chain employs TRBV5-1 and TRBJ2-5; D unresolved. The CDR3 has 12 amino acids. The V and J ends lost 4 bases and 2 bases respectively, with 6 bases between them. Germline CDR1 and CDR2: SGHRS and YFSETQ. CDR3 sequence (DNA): TGCGCCAGCAGCCCAGAACAAGAGACCCAGTACTTC. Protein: CASSPEQETQYF.

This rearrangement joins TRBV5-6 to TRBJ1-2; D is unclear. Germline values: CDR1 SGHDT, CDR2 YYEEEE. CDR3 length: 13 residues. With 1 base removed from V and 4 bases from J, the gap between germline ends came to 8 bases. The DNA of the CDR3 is TGTGCCAGCAGCTTGAAGCAGGTCTATGGCTACACCTTC. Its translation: CASSLKQVYGYTF.

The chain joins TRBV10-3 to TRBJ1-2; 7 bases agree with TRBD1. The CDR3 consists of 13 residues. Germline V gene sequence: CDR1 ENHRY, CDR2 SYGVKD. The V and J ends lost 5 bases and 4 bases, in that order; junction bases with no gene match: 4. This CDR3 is CAISTGEVYGYTF. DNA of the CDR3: TGTGCCATCAGTACAGGGGAAGTCTATGGCTACACCTTC.

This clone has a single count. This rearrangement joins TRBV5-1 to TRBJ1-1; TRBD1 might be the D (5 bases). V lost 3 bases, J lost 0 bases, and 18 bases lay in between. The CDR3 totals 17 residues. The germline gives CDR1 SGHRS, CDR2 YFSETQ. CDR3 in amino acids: CASSSYRGIDMNTEAFF. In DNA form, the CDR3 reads TGCGCCAGCAGCTCCTACCGGGGGATCGACATGAACACTGAAGCTTTCTTT.

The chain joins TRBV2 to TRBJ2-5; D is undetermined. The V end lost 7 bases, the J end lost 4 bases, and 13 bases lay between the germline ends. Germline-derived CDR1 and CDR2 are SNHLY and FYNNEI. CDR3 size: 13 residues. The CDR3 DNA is TGTGCCAGCAAGCTTGAAGTCACAGAGACCCAGTACTTC. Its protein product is CASKLEVTETQYF.

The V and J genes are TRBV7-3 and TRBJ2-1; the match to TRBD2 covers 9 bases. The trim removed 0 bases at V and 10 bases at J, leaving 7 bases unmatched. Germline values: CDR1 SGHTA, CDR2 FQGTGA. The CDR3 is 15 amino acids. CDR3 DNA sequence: TGTGCCAGCAGCTTAACGAGGGAACTAGCGGGCGAGCAGTTCTTC. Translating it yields CASSLTRELAGEQFF.

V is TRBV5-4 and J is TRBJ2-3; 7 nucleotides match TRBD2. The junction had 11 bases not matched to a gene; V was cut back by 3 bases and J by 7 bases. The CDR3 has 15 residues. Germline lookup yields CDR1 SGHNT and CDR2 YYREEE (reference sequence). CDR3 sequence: CASSSRLAEFHTQYF. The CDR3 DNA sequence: TGTGCCAGCAGCTCAAGACTAGCAGAATTCCATACGCAGTATTTT. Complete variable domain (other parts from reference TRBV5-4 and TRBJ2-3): ETGVTQSPTHLIKTRGQQVTLRCSSQSGHNTVSWYQQALGQGPQFIFQYYREEENGRGNFPPRFSGLQFPNYSSELNVNALELDDSALYLCASSSRLAEFHTQYFGPGTRLTVL.

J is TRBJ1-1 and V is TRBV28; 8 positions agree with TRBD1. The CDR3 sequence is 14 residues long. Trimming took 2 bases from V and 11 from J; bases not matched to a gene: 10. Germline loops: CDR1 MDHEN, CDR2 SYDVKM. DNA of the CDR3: TGTGCCAGCAGTTTAGACAGGGGAGAAGACGAGGCTTTCTTT. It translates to CASSLDRGEDEAFF.

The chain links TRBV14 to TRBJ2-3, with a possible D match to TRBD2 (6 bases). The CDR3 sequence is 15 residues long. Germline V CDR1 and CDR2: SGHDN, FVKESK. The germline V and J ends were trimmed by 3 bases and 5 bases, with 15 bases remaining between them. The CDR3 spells CASSHTRGLRDTQYF. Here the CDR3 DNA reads TGTGCCAGCAGCCACACTAGGGGACTTAGAGATACGCAGTATTTT.

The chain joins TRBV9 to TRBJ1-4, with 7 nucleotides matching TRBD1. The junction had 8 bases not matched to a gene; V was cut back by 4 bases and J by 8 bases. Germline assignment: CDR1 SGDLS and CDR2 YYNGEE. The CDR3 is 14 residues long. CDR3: CASSLRDREEKLFF. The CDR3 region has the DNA TGTGCCAGCAGCCTGAGGGACAGAGAGGAAAAACTGTTTTTT.

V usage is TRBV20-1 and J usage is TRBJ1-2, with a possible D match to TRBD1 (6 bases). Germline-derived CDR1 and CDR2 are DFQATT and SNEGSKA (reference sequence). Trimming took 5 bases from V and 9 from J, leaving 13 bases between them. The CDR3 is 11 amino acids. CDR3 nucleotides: TGCAGTGCTGGGGGACACAATCGCTACACCTTC. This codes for CSAGGHNRYTF.